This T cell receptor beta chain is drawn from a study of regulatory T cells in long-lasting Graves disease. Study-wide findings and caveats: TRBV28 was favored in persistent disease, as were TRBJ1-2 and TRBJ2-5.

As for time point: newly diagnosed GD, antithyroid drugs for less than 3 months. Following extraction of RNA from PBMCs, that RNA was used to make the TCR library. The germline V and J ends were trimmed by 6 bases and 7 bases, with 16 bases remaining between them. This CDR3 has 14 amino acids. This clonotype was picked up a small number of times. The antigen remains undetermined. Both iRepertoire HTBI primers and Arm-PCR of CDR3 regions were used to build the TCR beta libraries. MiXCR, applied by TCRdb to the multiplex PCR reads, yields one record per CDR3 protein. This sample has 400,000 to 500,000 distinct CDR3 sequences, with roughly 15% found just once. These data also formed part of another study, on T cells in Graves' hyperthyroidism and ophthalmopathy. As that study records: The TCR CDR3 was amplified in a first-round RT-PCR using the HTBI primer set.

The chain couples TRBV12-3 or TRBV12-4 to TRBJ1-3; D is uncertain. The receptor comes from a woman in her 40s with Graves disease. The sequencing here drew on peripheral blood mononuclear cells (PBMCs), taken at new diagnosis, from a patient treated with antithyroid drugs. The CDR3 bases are TGTGCCAGCAGCATTTATGGTGGGATTAACACCATATATTTT. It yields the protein CASSIYGGINTIYF.